The rows below give T cell receptor beta chains drawn from one sample of a study of Graves' ophthalmopathy and Graves' hyperthyroidism. In TCRdb, the multiplex PCR reads were re-called with MiXCR into one record per CDR3 protein. The sample contains about 220,000 distinct CDR3 sequences, roughly a fifth of which appear only once. The sequencing input was peripheral blood. These receptors originate from a woman in her 50s with Graves' ophthalmopathy. CDR3s include the opening cysteine and the closing phenylalanine or tryptophan. The D gene is left open where the match is weak. Clone sizes are given selectively: once, few, many, or a class where the clone is expanded.

V	J	size	D	DNA	CDR3
TRBV20-1	TRBJ2-7	many	-	TGCAGTGCTTTGGGGCAGCGCCGTACTACCTACGAGCAGTACTTC	CSALGQRRTTYEQYF
TRBV30	TRBJ2-7	many	-	TGTGCCTGGAGTGTACGAAGACTCAGCTACGAGCAGTACTTC	CAWSVRRLSYEQYF
TRBV2	TRBJ1-1	many	-	TGTGCCAGCGCGGCGAGGGCCGCAGCTTTCTTT	CASAARAAAFF
TRBV6-1	TRBJ2-2	-	-	TGTGCCAGCAGGATGGGACAGAACACCGGGGAGCTGTTTTTT	CASRMGQNTGELFF
TRBV20-1	TRBJ2-7	-	TRBD2	TGCAGTGCTAGTGGACGGGGCGGGAGGCCCACCTACGGGCAGTACTTC	CSASGRGGRPTYGQYF
TRBV20-1	TRBJ2-6	many	TRBD1	TGCAGTGCTAGTTTGTTGGGACAGGGACTCTCTGGGGCCAACGTCCTGACTTTC	CSASLLGQGLSGANVLTF
TRBV6-1	TRBJ2-7	many	TRBD2	TGTGCCAGTGGGGCCAGCGGGATTGTAGAGCAGTACTTC	CASGASGIVEQYF
TRBV12-3/TRBV12-4	TRBJ1-6	-	-	TGTGCCAGCAGTTTAGAGACAGGAGGATATTCACCCCTCCACTTT	CASSLETGGYSPLHF
TRBV7-2	TRBJ2-5	many	-	TGTGCCAGCAGCTTGAGTGTAGCTGGGGAGACCCAGTACTTC	CASSLSVAGETQYF
TRBV6-5	TRBJ2-7	many	TRBD1	TGTGCCAGCAGGAGGGCAGGGGGCGTATACGAGCAGTACTTC	CASRRAGGVYEQYF
TRBV3-1	TRBJ2-7	many	TRBD1	TGTGCCAGCAGTCGCGGACAGGGTGGTACCTACGAGCAGTACTTC	CASSRGQGGTYEQYF
TRBV6-1	TRBJ2-7	-	TRBD1	TGTGCCAGCAAAAGGGACAGGGAGGTTTTTTACGAGCAGTACTTC	CASKRDREVFYEQYF
TRBV5-1	TRBJ2-2	many	TRBD2	TGCGCCAGCAGCGCGGGACTAGCGGGAGGGCAAGTCGGGGAGCTGTTTTTT	CASSAGLAGGQVGELFF
TRBV3-1	TRBJ1-1	few	-	TGTGCCAGCAGCCAAGTTGAGGGAGGCACTGAAGCTTTCTTT	CASSQVEGGTEAFF
TRBV6-2/TRBV6-3	TRBJ1-2	many	-	TGTGCCAGCAGCACACTAGGGAGCTATGGCTACACCTTC	CASSTLGSYGYTF
TRBV28	TRBJ1-2	-	-	TGTGCCAGCAGTTTATGGAGGTCGGCAAGCTATGGCTACACCTTC	CASSLWRSASYGYTF
TRBV19	TRBJ2-2	-	-	TGTGCCAGTAAAGGACATCCCGCTCGGTCCGGGGAGCTGTTTTTT	CASKGHPARSGELFF
TRBV6-1	TRBJ1-5	many	-	TGTGCCAGCAGCCAAACTAGCAATCAGCCCCAGCATTTT	CASSQTSNQPQHF
TRBV28	TRBJ1-2	few	-	TGTGCCACCAAGCAACTCTGGGCGTGGACCTTC	CATKQLWAWTF
TRBV12-3/TRBV12-4	TRBJ2-4	many	-	TGTGCCAGCAGTCCCCCCGGCAGGGGAAACATTCAGTACTTC	CASSPPGRGNIQYF
TRBV29-1	TRBJ2-6	many	-	TGCAGCGCTACGACAGGCAGGTCTGGGGCCAACGTCCTGACTTTC	CSATTGRSGANVLTF
TRBV7-2	TRBJ2-2	many	-	TGTGCCAGCAGCTCGTACCCCAGGGAGCTGTTTTTT	CASSSYPRELFF
TRBV9	TRBJ1-5	few	TRBD1	TGTGCCAGCAGCCAGGGGACAGGGGATAGCAATCAGCCCCAGCATTTT	CASSQGTGDSNQPQHF
TRBV30	TRBJ1-1	many	TRBD1	TGTGCCTGGCGAGGACAGGGAATGAACACTGAAGCTTTCTTT	CAWRGQGMNTEAFF
TRBV6-2/TRBV6-3	TRBJ2-7	-	-	TGTGCCAGCAGTTACGGGGAAACCTACGAGCAGTACTTC	CASSYGETYEQYF
TRBV3-1	TRBJ1-1	many	TRBD1	TGTGCCAGCAGCCGGGGGACAGTCCACACTGAAGCTTTCTTT	CASSRGTVHTEAFF
TRBV7-9	TRBJ2-7	-	TRBD2	TGTGCCAGCGGACGGCGGGAGGCCTACGAGCAGTACTTC	CASGRREAYEQYF
TRBV6-5	TRBJ2-7	many	TRBD2	TGTGCCAGCAGTCCCGGGACTAGCGGGAGTCGGGAGCAGTACTTC	CASSPGTSGSREQYF
TRBV28	TRBJ2-7	many	-	TGTGCCAGCATCAGGGGCCTATTGTACGAGCAGTACTTC	CASIRGLLYEQYF
TRBV19	TRBJ2-7	-	TRBD1	TGTGCCAGTAAGGGCAGGGGGCGATTCCACGAGCAGTACTTC	CASKGRGRFHEQYF
TRBV12-3/TRBV12-4	TRBJ1-2	many	-	TGTGCCAGCAGTTTACTGGACATAAACTATGGCTACACCTTC	CASSLLDINYGYTF
TRBV28	TRBJ1-6	many	-	TGTGCCAGCAGTACAGGGCGCAATTCACCCCTCCACTTT	CASSTGRNSPLHF
TRBV7-2	TRBJ1-1	many	-	TGTGCCAGCAGCTCCAGAGATTCGGAGGCTTTCTTT	CASSSRDSEAFF
TRBV12-3/TRBV12-4	TRBJ2-7	once	-	TGTGCCAGCAGTCGGGAGAGGTTTCCCTACGAGCAGTACTTC	CASSRERFPYEQYF
TRBV24-1	TRBJ2-5	many	TRBD1	TGTGCCACCAGTGATTCCGTTGACAGGGTCCCACAAGAGACCCAGTACTTC	CATSDSVDRVPQETQYF
TRBV7-8	TRBJ1-2	many	-	TGTGCCAGCAGCATAAGAATTGGAGGTGGCTACACCTTC	CASSIRIGGGYTF
TRBV12-3/TRBV12-4	TRBJ2-1	many	-	TGTGCCAGCAGTTTATCGACCACCTACAATGAGCAGTTCTTC	CASSLSTTYNEQFF
TRBV20-1	TRBJ1-1	many	-	TGCAGTGTGCTTCGGGGGGCGCTTCCTGAAGCTTTCTTT	CSVLRGALPEAFF
TRBV6-1	TRBJ2-1	many	TRBD2	TGTGCCAGCAGTGAAGGGGCAGCGGGGTCCTCCTACAATGAGCAGTTCTTC	CASSEGAAGSSYNEQFF
TRBV6-1	TRBJ2-7	once	TRBD1	TGTGCCAGCACCTCTGACAGGGCTCCCTACGAGCAGTACTTC	CASTSDRAPYEQYF
TRBV12-3/TRBV12-4	TRBJ2-7	-	TRBD1	TGTGCCAGCAGTAACCCGGGACAGGGGTGGTACGAGCAGTACTTC	CASSNPGQGWYEQYF
TRBV5-1	TRBJ2-7	many	TRBD1	TGCGCCAGCAGGCCCTTGACAGGGAGCTCCTACGAGCAGTACTTC	CASRPLTGSSYEQYF